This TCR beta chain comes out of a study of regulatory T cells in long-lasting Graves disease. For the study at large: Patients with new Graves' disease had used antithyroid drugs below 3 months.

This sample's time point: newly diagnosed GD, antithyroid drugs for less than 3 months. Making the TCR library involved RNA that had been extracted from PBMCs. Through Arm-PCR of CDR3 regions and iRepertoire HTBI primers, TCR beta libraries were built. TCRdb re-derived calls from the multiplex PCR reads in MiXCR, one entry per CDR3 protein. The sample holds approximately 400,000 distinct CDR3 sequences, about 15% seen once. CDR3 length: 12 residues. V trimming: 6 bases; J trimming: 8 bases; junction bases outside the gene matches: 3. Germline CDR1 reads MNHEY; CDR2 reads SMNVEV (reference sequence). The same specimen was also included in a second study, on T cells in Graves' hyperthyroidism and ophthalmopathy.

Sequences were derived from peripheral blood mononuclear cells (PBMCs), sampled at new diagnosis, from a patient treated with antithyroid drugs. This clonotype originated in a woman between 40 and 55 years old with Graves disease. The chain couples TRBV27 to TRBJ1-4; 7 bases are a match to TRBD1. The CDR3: CASSAQGEKLFF. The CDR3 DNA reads TGTGCCAGCAGCGCACAGGGGGAAAAACTGTTTTTT.